This T cell receptor (beta chain) was identified during a study of CXCR3-negative and CXCR3-positive naive CD8 T cells (dated by TCRdb to the late 2010s). The study in broad terms: In total, 110 million to 150 million TRB reads were obtained, corresponding to roughly 1.5 +/- 0.3 million reads per library. For the TRBV-TRBJ cluster analysis, the naive subsets came from a handful of donors, while the memory cells came from 3 donors. Diversity and physicochemical repertoire analyses were performed on around ten donors pooled from two independent experiments.

Findings and caveats that apply to the study as a whole: Because CXCR3 expression was partially decreased after cryopreservation, freshly isolated PBMCs were used for most assays. Similar TRBV-TRBJ usage was shown by naive CXCR3-negative and CXCR3-positive cells from the same donor, whereas distinct patterns were shown by memory cells. Compared with CXCR3-negative naive cells, CXCR3-positive naive cells had TRB CDR3s with higher hydrophobicity (lower Kidera factor 4), lower energy, and higher strength and volume indices. Repertoire diversity was comparably high in both naive subsets but much lower in memory CD8+ T cells. Because surface CD5, which has been linked to self-reactivity in mice, was comparable between naive subsets, TCR interaction strength was also inferred from TRB CDR3 physicochemical properties.

Sequencing was performed on a NextSeq 550. The Human TCR Profiling Kit (MiLaboratory) was used to make UMI-labeled 5' RACE TRB cDNA libraries. The full amount of extracted RNA was used for cDNA synthesis, and the full amount of resulting cDNA was used for PCR amplification. Libraries were prepared in parallel with an identical number of PCR cycles. In the paper's pipeline: About 53,000 +/- 9,400 unique UMI-labeled TRB cDNA molecules per library were extracted with MIGEC and MiXCR, with at least two reads per UMI required. Each library averaged about 37,000 +/- 9,700 functional in-frame TRB CDR3 nucleotide clonotypes without stop codons. Diversity metrics, including normalized Shannon-Wiener and Chao1, were computed in VDJtools after downsampling to 5000 UMI-labeled TRB molecules per sample. VDJtools computed clonotype-size-weighted physicochemical properties of the central five CDR3 residues: interaction energy, strength, volume and Kidera factor 4. Through TCRdb reprocessing, the reads give one entry per CDR3 protein sequence; DNA is omitted. These V and J calls originate from TCRdb's pipeline instead of the authors' own analysis. The sample table on file contains nearly 110,000 distinct CDR3 sequences. Roughly 0.38% of the sample belongs to the ten largest clones.

For every CD8+ T cell subset, under 350,000 cells were flow-sorted straight into RLT lysis buffer, and each subset was sorted in triplicate. To exclude memory contaminants, naive CD8+ T cells were stringently defined as CD45RO-CCR7+CD27+CD95-. Peripheral blood mononuclear cells were isolated from buffy coats by standard density gradient centrifugation. Naive CXCR3-negative and CXCR3-positive CD8+ T cells were flow-sorted on a FACSAria III. Total RNA was extracted from sorted cells with an RNeasy Mini Kit. The CDR3 measures 16 amino acids from cysteine to phenylalanine. No nucleotide data were recorded. According to the germline V gene, CDR1 reads MNHEY and CDR2 reads SVGAGI. Remarks on this clonotype: The antigen it recognizes is unknown.

The rearrangement joined TRBV6-5 to TRBJ2-7; TCRdb indicates TRBD2, and absent DNA this call remains unverified. Sequences were obtained from naive CXCR3+ CD8+ T cells from blood. The sample's cell subset or site label, decoded: CD45RO-CCR7+CD27+CD95- naive CD8+ T cells expressing CXCR3 (TNR3+). This clonotype originated in a human donor in good health. Some clones in this sample may be carry-over from other donors' samples. The CDR3 amino acid sequence is: CASSYGLGTSSYEQYF.